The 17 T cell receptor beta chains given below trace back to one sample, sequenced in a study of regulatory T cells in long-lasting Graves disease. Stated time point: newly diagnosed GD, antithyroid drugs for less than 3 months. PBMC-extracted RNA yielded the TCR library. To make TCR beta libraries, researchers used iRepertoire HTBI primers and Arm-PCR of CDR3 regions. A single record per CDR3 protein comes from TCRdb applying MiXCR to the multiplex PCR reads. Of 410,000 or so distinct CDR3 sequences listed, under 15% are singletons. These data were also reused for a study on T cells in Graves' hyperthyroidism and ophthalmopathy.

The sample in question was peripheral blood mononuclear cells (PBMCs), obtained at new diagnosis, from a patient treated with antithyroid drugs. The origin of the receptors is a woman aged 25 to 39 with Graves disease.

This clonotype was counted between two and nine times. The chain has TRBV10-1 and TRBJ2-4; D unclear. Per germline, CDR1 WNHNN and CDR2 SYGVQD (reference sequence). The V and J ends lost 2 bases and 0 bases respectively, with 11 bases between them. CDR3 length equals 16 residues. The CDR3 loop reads CASSERSNLAKNIQYF. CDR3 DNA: TGCGCCAGCAGTGAGAGGTCAAATCTAGCCAAAAACATTCAGTACTTC.

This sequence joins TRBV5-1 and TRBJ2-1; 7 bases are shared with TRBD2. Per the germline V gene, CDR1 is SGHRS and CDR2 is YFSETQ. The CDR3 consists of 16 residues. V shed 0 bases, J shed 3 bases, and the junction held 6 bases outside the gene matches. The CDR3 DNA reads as TGCGCCAGCAGCTTGGCTAGCGGTCTGATCTACAATGAGCAGTTCTTC. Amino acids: CASSLASGLIYNEQFF.

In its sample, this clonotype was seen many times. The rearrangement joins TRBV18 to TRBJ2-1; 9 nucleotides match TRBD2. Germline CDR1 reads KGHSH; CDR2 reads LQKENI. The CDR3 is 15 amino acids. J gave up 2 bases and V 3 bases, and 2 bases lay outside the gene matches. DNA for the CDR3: TGTGCCAGCTCACCGGCGGGAGGGCCCTACAATGAGCAGTTCTTC. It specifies CASSPAGGPYNEQFF.

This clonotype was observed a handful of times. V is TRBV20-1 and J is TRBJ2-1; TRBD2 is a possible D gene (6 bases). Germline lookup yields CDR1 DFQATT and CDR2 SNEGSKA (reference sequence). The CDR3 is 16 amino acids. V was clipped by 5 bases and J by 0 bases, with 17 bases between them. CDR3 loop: CSAGEFERASYNEQFF. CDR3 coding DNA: TGCAGTGCTGGGGAGTTTGAGCGGGCCTCCTACAATGAGCAGTTCTTC.

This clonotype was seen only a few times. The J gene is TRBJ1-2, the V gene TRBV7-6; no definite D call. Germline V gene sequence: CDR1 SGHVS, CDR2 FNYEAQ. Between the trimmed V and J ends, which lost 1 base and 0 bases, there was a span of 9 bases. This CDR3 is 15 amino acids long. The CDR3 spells CASSLGTASNYGYTF. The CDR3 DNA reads TGTGCCAGCAGCTTAGGAACCGCATCTAACTATGGCTACACCTTC.

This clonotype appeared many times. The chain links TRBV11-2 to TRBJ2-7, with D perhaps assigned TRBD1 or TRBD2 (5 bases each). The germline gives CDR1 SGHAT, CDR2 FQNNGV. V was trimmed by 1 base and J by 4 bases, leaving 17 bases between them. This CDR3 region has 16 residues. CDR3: CASSLVPSYGGYEQYF. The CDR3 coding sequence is TGTGCCAGCAGCTTAGTCCCCAGCTATGGGGGTTACGAGCAGTACTTC.

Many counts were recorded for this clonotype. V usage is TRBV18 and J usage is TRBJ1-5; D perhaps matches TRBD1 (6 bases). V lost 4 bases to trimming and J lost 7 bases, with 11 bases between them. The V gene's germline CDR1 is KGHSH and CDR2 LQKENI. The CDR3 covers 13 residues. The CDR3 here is CASSHNREQPQHF. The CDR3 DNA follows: TGTGCCAGCTCACATAACAGGGAACAGCCCCAGCATTTT. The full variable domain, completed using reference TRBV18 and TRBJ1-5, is NAGVMQNPRHLVRRRGQEARLRCSPMKGHSHVYWYRQLPEEGLKFMVYLQKENIIDESGMPKERFSAEFPKEGPSILRIQQVVRGDSAAYFCASSHNREQPQHFGDGTRLSIL.

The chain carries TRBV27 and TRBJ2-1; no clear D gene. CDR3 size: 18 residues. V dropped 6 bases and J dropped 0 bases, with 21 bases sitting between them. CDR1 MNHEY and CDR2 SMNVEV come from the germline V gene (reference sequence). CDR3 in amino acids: CASRHTPRAPSSYNEQFF. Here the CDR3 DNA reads TGTGCCAGCAGACACACGCCCCGGGCTCCAAGCTCCTACAATGAGCAGTTCTTC.

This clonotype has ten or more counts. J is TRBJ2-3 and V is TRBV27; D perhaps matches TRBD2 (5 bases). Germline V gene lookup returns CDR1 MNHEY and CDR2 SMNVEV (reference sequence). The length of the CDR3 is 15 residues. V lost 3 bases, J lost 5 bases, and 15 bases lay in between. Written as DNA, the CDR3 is TGTGCCAGCAGTTTCAGGCGGCTAGCCAAAGATACGCAGTATTTT. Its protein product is CASSFRRLAKDTQYF.

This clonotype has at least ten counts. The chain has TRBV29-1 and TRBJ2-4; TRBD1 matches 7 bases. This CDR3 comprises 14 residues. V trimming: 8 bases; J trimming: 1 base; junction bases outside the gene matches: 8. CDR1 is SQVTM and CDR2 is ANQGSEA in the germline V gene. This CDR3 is CSFTGVRAKNIQYF. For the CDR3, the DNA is TGCAGCTTCACAGGGGTTCGGGCCAAAAACATTCAGTACTTC.

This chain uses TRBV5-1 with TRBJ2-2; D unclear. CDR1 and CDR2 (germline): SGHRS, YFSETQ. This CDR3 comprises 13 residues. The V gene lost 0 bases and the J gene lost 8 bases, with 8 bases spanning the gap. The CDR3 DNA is TGCGCCAGCAGCTTGGTACCGGGTGGGGAGCTGTTTTTT. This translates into CASSLVPGGELFF.

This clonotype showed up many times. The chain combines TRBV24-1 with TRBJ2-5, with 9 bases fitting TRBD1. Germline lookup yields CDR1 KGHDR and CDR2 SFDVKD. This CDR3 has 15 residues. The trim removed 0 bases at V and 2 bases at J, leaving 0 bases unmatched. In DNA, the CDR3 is TGTGCCACCAGTGATTTGGGACAGGGGCAAGAGACCCAGTACTTC. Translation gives CATSDLGQGQETQYF.

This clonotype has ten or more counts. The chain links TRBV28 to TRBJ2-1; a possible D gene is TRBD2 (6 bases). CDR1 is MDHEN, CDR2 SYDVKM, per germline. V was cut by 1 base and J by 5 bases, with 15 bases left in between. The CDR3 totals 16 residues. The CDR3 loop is CASSLFRLDQDNEQFF. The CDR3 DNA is TGTGCCAGCAGTTTATTTAGACTAGACCAAGACAATGAGCAGTTCTTC.

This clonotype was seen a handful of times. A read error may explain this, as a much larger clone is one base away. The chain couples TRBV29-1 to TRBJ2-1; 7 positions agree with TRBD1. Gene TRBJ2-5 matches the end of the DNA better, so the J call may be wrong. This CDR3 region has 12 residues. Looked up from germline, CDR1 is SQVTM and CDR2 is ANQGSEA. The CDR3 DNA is TGCGGCGTTGCACAGGGGCAAGAGACCCAGTACTTC. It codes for CGVAQGQETQYF.

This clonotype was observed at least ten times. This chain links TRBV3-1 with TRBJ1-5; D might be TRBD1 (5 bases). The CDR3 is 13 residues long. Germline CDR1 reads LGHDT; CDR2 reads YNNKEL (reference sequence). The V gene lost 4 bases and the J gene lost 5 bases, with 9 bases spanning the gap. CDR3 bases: TGTGCCAGCAGCCGGGACGCTTATCAGCCCCAGCATTTT. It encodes CASSRDAYQPQHF.

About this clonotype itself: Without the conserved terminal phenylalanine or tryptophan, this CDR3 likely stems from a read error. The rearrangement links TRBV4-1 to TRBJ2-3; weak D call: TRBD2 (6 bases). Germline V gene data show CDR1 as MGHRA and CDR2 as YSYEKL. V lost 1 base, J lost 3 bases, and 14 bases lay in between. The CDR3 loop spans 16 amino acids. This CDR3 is CASSQVTSRVTDTQYL. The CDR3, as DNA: TGCGCCAGCAGCCAAGTGACTAGTCGGGTTACAGATACGCAGTATCTT.

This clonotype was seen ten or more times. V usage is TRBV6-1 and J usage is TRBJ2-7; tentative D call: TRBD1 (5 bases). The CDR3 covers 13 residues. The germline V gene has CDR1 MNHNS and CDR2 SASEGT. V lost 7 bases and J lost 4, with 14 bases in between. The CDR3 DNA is TGTGCCAGCAAAGGGCCAGGGTCTTACGAGCAGTACTTC. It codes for CASKGPGSYEQYF.